This note documents a single T cell receptor (beta chain) sequence. V shed 5 bases and J 5 bases; nucleotides not matched to a gene: 1. Germline V gene sequence: CDR1 MNHEY, CDR2 SVGEGT. The CDR3 is made up of 14 amino acids. This sample stems from a study of blood T cell repertoires in COVID-19. Looking at the study overall: COVID-19 samples, acute and convalescent, were from the United States, Italy and Spain. The analysed material was cDNA or gDNA that came from T cells, B-cell-depleted T cells, or PBMCs.

Assay used: immunoSEQ multiplex PCR; TCRdb lists only in-frame clones, some missing. Here the sample spans under 300,000 clones, around 80% being singletons. The sample was peripheral blood. J is TRBJ2-2 and V is TRBV6-2 or TRBV6-3; 11 nucleotides agree with TRBD2. This TCR was recovered from a woman aged 40 to 50 who had recovered from COVID-19. The CDR3 spells CASSVAGGTGELFF. In nucleotides, the CDR3 is TGTGCCAGCAGTGTAGCGGGGGGGACCGGGGAGCTGTTTTTT.